This T cell receptor beta chain is drawn from a study of T cell responses to AZD1222 COVID-19 vaccine. Study findings and constraints: Repertoires were obtained solely post-peak T cell response.

On this clone itself: The antigen is undetermined.

CDR3 length: 16 amino acids. The V end lost 2 bases, the J end lost 5 bases, and 18 bases lay between the germline ends. Germline assignment: CDR1 MGHRA and CDR2 YSYEKL. Data came from immunoSEQ multiplex PCR; TCRdb stores just in-frame clones and leaves some out. The data show 250,000 to 300,000 clones, almost 95% seen once. The sequencing here drew on peripheral blood, taken 28 days after the second AZD1222 dose. The rearrangement uses TRBV4-1 and TRBJ1-1, with unresolved D. The origin of this receptor is an adult who received the AZD1222 COVID-19 vaccine. The CDR3 sequence: CASSQLFRDRDTEAFF. For the CDR3, the DNA is TGCGCCAGCAGCCAACTCTTCCGGGATCGGGATACTGAAGCTTTCTTT.